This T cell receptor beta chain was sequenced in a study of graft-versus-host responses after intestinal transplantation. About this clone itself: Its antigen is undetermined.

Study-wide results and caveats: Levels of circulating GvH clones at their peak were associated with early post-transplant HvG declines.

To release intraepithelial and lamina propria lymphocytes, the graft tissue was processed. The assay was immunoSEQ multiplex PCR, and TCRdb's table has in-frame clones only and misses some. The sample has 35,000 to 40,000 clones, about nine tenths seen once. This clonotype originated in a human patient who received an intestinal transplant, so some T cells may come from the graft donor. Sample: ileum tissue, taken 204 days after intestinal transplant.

The CDR3 reads CASSLMSGGPETQYF. In DNA form, the CDR3 reads TGTGCCAGCAGTTTAATGTCGGGGGGGCCTGAGACCCAGTACTTC. The V gene is TRBV27, the J gene TRBJ2-5; TRBD2 agrees at 8 bases. The V and J ends lost 2 bases and 5 bases, in that order; junction bases with no gene match: 7. This CDR3 comprises 15 residues. CDR1 and CDR2 from the germline V gene are MNHEY and SMNVEV (reference sequence).